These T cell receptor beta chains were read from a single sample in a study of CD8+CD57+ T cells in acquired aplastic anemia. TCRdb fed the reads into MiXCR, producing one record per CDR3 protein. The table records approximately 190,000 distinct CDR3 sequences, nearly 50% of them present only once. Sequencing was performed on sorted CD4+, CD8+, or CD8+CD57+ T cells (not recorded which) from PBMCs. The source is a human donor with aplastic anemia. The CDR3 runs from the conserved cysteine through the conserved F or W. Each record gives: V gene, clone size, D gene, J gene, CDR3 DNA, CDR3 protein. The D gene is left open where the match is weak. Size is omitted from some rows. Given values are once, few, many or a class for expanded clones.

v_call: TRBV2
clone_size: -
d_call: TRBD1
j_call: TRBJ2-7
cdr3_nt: TGTGCCGCGGCTAAACAGGGGGCCTACGAGCAGTACTTC
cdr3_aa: CAAAKQGAYEQYF

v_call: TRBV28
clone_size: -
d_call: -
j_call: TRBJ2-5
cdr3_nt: TGTGCCAGCAGTTTTTCGTGGGGCTCAGAGACCCAGTACTTC
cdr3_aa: CASSFSWGSETQYF

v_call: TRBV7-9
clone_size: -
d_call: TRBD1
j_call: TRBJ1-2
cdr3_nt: TGTGCCAGCAGCTCGGACAGGGCGGGCTATGGCTACACCTTC
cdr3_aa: CASSSDRAGYGYTF

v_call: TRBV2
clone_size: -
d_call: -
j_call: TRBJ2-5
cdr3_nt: TGTGCCAGCAGTGTGTACAGGTTGGAGACCCAGTACTTC
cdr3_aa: CASSVYRLETQYF

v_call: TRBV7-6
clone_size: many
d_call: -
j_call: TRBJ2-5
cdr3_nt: TGTGCCAGCAGCCACCGGGCCCGGGTTTACCAAGAGACCCAGTACTTC
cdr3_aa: CASSHRARVYQETQYF

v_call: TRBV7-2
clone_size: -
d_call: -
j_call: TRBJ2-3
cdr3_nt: TGTGCCAGCAGCCCCCCAGGAGCTCCCACAGATACGCAGTATTTT
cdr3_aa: CASSPPGAPTDTQYF

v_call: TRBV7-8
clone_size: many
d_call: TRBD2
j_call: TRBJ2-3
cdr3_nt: TGTGCCAGCAGCTTTAGCGGGGCGAGCACAGATACGCAGTATTTT
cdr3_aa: CASSFSGASTDTQYF

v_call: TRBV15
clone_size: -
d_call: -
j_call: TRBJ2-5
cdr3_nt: TGTGCCACCAGCAGAGATGGCAGGGGTCCGGGTGGGACCCAGTACTTC
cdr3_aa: CATSRDGRGPGGTQYF

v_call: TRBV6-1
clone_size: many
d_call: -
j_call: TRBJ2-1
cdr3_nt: TGTGCCAGCAGTGCACTAGCAGAAAACTACAATGAGCAGTTCTTC
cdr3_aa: CASSALAENYNEQFF

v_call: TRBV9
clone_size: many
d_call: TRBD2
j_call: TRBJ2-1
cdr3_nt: TGTGCCACTCAGGGACTAGCGGGAGTATCCTACAATGAGCAGTTCTTC
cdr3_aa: CATQGLAGVSYNEQFF

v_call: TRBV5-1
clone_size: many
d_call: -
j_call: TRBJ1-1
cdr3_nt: TGCGCCAGCAGCTTGTCTCTGGAAGCCACTGAAGCTTTCTTT
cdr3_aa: CASSLSLEATEAFF

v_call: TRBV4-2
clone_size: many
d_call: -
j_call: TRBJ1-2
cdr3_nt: TGTGCCAGCAGCCAAGAAGGCAAAATCAACTATGGCTACACCTTC
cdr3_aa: CASSQEGKINYGYTF

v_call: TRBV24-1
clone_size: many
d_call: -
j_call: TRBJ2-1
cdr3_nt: TGTGCCACCAGTTTATCAGGAGAGCAGTTCTTC
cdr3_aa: CATSLSGEQFF

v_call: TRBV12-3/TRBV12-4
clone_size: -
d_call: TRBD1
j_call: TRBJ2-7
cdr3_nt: TGTGCCAGCAGTAGCGGGACAGGGCGTGAGCAGTACTTC
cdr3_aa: CASSSGTGREQYF

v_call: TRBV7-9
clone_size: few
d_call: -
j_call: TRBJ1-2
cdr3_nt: TGTGCCAGCAGCTTGGAGGAGAACTATGGCTACACCTTC
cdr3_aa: CASSLEENYGYTF

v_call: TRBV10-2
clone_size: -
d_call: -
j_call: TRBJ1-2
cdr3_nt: TGCGCCAGCAGAGATGGCAGAACCTATGGCTACACCTTC
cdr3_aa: CASRDGRTYGYTF

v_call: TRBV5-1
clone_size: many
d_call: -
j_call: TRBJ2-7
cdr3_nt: TGCGCCAGCAGCGCGGGACGGACCTACGAGCAGTACTTC
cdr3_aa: CASSAGRTYEQYF

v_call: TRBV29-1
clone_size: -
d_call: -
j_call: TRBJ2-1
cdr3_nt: TGCAGCGTCCGGAGCGGTGGGTCCTACAATGAGCAGTTCTTC
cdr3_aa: CSVRSGGSYNEQFF

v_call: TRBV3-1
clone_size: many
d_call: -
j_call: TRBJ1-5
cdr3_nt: TGTGCCAGCAGCCAAGCTTGGAGCAATCAGCCCCAGCATTTT
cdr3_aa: CASSQAWSNQPQHF

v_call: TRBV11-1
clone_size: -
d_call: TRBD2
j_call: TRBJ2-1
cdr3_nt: TGTGCCAGCAGTACCCGGGGGGGCACCCTGAAAGAGCAGTTCTTC
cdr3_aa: CASSTRGGTLKEQFF

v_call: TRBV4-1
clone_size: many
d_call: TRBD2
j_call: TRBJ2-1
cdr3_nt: TGCGCCAGCAGCCAAGATCCAGCGGGGACTGAGCAGTTCTTC
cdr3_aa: CASSQDPAGTEQFF

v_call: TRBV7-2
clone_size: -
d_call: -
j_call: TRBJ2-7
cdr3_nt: TGTGCCAGCAGCACAACTTCCTACGAGCAGTACTTC
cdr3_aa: CASSTTSYEQYF

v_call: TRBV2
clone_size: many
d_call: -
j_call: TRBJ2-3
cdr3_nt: TGTGCCAGCAGTGGGCCGGGAGAAAGCACAGATACGCAGTATTTT
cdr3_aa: CASSGPGESTDTQYF

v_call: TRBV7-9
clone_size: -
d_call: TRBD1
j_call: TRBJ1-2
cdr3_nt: TGTGCCAGCATCGAACCGACAGGGAAATATGGCTACACCTTC
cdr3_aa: CASIEPTGKYGYTF

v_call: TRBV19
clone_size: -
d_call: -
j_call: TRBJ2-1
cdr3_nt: TGTGCCAGTAGTATAGACTTGGGTAAGGAGCAGTTCTTC
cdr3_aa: CASSIDLGKEQFF

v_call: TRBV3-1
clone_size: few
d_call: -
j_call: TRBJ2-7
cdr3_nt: TGTGCCAGCAGCCAATCTAGTTGGGGGTTCTCCTACGAGCAGTACTTC
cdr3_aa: CASSQSSWGFSYEQYF

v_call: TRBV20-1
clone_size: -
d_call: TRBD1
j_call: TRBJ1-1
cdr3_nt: TGCAGTGCTGGGGGACAGTTCGCTGAAGCTTTCTTT
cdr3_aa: CSAGGQFAEAFF

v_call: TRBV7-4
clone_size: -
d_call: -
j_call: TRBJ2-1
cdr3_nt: TGTGCCAGCAGCTTAGCGGGGGGGCATGAGCAGTTCTTC
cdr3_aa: CASSLAGGHEQFF

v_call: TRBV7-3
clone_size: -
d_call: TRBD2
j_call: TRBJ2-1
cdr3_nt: TGTGCCAGCAGCTTTAGCGGGGGGGCCGGTGAGCAGTTCTTC
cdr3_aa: CASSFSGGAGEQFF

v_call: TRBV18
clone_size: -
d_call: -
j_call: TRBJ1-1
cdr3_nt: TGTGCCAGCTCACCTCTACAGGGTAGGACCACTGAAGCTTTCTTT
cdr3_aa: CASSPLQGRTTEAFF

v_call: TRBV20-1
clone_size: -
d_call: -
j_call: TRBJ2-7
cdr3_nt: TGCAGTGCCAGCAAGGGCCAGACCTACGAGCAGTACTTC
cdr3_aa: CSASKGQTYEQYF

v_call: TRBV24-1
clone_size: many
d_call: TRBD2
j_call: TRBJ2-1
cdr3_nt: TGTGCCACCAGTGAACCCGGACTAGCGGGATACAATGAGCAGTTCTTC
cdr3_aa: CATSEPGLAGYNEQFF

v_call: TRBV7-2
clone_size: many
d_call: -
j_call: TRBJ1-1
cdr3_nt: TGTGCCAGCAGCTTAGCGGGGTCCAGGGGAGCTGAAGCTTTCTTT
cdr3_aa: CASSLAGSRGAEAFF

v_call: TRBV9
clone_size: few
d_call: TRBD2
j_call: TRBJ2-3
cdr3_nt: TGTGCCAGCAGCGTCTTCAGCGGGGGCTCAGATACGCAGTATTTT
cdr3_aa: CASSVFSGGSDTQYF

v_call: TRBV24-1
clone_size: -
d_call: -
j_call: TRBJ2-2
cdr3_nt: TGTGCCACCAGTGATCTAAGAGGAACCGGGGAGCTGTTTTTT
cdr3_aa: CATSDLRGTGELFF

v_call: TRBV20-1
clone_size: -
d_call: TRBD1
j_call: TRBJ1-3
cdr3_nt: TGCAGTGGACGGGGACAGGGTTCGCGCGGAAACACCATATATTTT
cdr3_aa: CSGRGQGSRGNTIYF

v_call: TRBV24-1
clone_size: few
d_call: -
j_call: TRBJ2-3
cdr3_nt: TGTGCCACCAGTGACGCTAGGAGCACAGATACGCAGTATTTT
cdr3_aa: CATSDARSTDTQYF

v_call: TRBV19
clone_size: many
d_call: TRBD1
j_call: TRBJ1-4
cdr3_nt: TGTGCCAGTAGTATAGCGGGCAGGGGGCCGGAAAAACTGTTTTTT
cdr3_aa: CASSIAGRGPEKLFF

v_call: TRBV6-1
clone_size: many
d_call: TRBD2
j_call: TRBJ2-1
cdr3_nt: TGTGCCAGCAGCCAGCCTCAGCGGGGGGGGGATGAGCAGTTCTTC
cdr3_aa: CASSQPQRGGDEQFF

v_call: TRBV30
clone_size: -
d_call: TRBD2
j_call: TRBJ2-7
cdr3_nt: TGTGCCTGGGGAAGACTAGCGGGAGGCTCCACGCTGGGCTTC
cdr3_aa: CAWGRLAGGSTLGF

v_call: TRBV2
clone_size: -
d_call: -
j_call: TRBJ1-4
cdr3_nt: TGTGCCAGCAGTGAAGCCCCGGGAGGGGGGGAAAAACTGTTTTTT
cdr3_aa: CASSEAPGGGEKLFF

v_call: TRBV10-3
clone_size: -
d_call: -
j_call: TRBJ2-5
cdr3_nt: TGTGCCATCGGTGGTCAGCAAAAAGAGACCCAGTACTTC
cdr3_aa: CAIGGQQKETQYF

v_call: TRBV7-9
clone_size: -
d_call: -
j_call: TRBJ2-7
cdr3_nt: TGTGCCAGCAGCTTCAATTCAGACGAGCAGTACTTC
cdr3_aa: CASSFNSDEQYF

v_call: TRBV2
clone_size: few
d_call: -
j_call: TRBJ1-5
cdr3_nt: TGTGCCAGCACTGGAGATAGCAATCAGCCCCAGCATTTT
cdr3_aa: CASTGDSNQPQHF